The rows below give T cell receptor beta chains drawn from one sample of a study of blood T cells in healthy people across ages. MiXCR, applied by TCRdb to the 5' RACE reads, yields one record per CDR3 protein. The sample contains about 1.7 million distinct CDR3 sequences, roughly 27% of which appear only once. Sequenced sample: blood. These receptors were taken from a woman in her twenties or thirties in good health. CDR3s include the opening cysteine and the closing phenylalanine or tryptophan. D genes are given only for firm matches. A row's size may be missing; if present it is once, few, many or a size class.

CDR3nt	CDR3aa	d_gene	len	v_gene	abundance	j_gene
TGCAGCACTTCGGACTCGCCGGCAGATACGCAGTATTTT	CSTSDSPADTQYF	.	13	TRBV29-1	.	TRBJ2-3
TGTGCCAGCAGCAACGGACAGGGCGAGCAGTTCTTC	CASSNGQGEQFF	TRBD1	12	TRBV7-2	few	TRBJ2-1
TGCAGCGGAACTAGCGATCAAGAGACCCAGTACTTC	CSGTSDQETQYF	TRBD2	12	TRBV20-1	few	TRBJ2-5
TGTGCCAGCAGTCCACTCCTAGCGGGAGCCGTAGCCAAAAACATTCAGTACTTC	CASSPLLAGAVAKNIQYF	TRBD2	18	TRBV27	few	TRBJ2-4
TGTGCCAGCAGTTTATCAGGAGGCCTCCTGGGAAAACTGTTTTTT	CASSLSGGLLGKLFF	.	15	TRBV27	.	TRBJ1-4
TGCAGCGCGTTCCGGGGCTTCACTGAAGCTTTCTTT	CSAFRGFTEAFF	.	12	TRBV20-1	few	TRBJ1-1
TGTGCCAGCAGTAGGCCCCATACCCTAAGGCAGTACTTC	CASSRPHTLRQYF	.	13	TRBV28	.	TRBJ2-7
TGTGCCAGCAGGCAGGGAAACGAGCAGTACTTC	CASRQGNEQYF	.	11	TRBV12-3/TRBV12-4	many	TRBJ2-7
TGTGCCAGCTCATCCTCAGACATTCAGTACTTC	CASSSSDIQYF	.	11	TRBV18	few	TRBJ2-4
TGTGCCACCACTCGAGAGAGGGACTCACACGAGCAGTACTTC	CATTRERDSHEQYF	.	14	TRBV2	many	TRBJ2-7
TGTGCCACCAGTGACCCAGGACAGGGTAGAGGCACAGATACGCAGTATTTT	CATSDPGQGRGTDTQYF	TRBD1	17	TRBV24-1	many	TRBJ2-3
TGTGCCAGCTCACCACCGAATCGACTAGCGGGCACAGATACGCAGTATTTT	CASSPPNRLAGTDTQYF	TRBD2	17	TRBV18	.	TRBJ2-3
TGTGCCAGCAGCGTAGAGTCCTCCGGGGTCGGCTACACCTTC	CASSVESSGVGYTF	.	14	TRBV9	many	TRBJ1-2
TGCGCCAGCAGCTTGGATGGGGTAGCAAGCAATGAGCAGTTCTTC	CASSLDGVASNEQFF	.	15	TRBV5-1	.	TRBJ2-1
TGCGCCAGCAGCCAAGATCGGATAGCTAATGAGCAGTTCTTC	CASSQDRIANEQFF	.	14	TRBV4-3	.	TRBJ2-1
TGTGCCAGCATTCCCTCCGGGACGGGCTCCTACGAGCAGTACTTC	CASIPSGTGSYEQYF	.	15	TRBV28	few	TRBJ2-7
TGTGCCAGCAGCCCCGAGGCAGGGATCGACTATGGCTACACCTTC	CASSPEAGIDYGYTF	.	15	TRBV7-2	.	TRBJ1-2
TGTGCCAGCAGCGTAGACCGGGGCCCTAGCTATGGCTACACCTTC	CASSVDRGPSYGYTF	.	15	TRBV9	.	TRBJ1-2
TGCAGTGCTATCGAAACAGGGGGAGATGAAAAACTGTTTTTT	CSAIETGGDEKLFF	TRBD1	14	TRBV20-1	.	TRBJ1-4
TGTGCCAGCAGTCCTCCTATGGGGGTCCCCTTCGAGCAGTACTTC	CASSPPMGVPFEQYF	.	15	TRBV6-5	many	TRBJ2-7
TGTGCCAGCAGCCAAGATCTTGGCGGGGGCGGCGAGCAGTACTTC	CASSQDLGGGGEQYF	.	15	TRBV3-1	.	TRBJ2-7
TGCGCCAGCAGCTTGGCTAGGGAGTCAGGTACGCAGTATTTT	CASSLARESGTQYF	.	14	TRBV5-1	few	TRBJ2-3
TGTGCCAGCAGTACCGGACTCCCCGGGGACGAGCAGTACTTC	CASSTGLPGDEQYF	.	14	TRBV12-3/TRBV12-4	many	TRBJ2-7
TGTGCCAGCAGCTTTGTGGGGGGGCTGTCCTACGAGCAGTACTTC	CASSFVGGLSYEQYF	.	15	TRBV11-2	many	TRBJ2-7
TGTGCCAGCAGTTTTGACTGGACCCGAGAGACCCAGTACTTC	CASSFDWTRETQYF	.	14	TRBV12-3/TRBV12-4	.	TRBJ2-5
TGCGCCAGCAGTCCTGGGACAGGGATTACTAGCACAGATACGCAGTATTTT	CASSPGTGITSTDTQYF	TRBD1	17	TRBV10-1	.	TRBJ2-3
TGCGCCAGCAGCTTGGGTCCCGGGACAGCGAGACCTAGCACAGATACGCAGTATTTT	CASSLGPGTARPSTDTQYF	TRBD1	19	TRBV5-1	few	TRBJ2-3
TGTGCCAGTGTGGCCGGGGAGCGGAGCTCCTATAATTCACCCCTCCACTTT	CASVAGERSSYNSPLHF	.	17	TRBV7-9	few	TRBJ1-6
TGTGCCGCAGAACAAGAGACCCAGTACTTC	CAAEQETQYF	.	10	TRBV2	few	TRBJ2-5